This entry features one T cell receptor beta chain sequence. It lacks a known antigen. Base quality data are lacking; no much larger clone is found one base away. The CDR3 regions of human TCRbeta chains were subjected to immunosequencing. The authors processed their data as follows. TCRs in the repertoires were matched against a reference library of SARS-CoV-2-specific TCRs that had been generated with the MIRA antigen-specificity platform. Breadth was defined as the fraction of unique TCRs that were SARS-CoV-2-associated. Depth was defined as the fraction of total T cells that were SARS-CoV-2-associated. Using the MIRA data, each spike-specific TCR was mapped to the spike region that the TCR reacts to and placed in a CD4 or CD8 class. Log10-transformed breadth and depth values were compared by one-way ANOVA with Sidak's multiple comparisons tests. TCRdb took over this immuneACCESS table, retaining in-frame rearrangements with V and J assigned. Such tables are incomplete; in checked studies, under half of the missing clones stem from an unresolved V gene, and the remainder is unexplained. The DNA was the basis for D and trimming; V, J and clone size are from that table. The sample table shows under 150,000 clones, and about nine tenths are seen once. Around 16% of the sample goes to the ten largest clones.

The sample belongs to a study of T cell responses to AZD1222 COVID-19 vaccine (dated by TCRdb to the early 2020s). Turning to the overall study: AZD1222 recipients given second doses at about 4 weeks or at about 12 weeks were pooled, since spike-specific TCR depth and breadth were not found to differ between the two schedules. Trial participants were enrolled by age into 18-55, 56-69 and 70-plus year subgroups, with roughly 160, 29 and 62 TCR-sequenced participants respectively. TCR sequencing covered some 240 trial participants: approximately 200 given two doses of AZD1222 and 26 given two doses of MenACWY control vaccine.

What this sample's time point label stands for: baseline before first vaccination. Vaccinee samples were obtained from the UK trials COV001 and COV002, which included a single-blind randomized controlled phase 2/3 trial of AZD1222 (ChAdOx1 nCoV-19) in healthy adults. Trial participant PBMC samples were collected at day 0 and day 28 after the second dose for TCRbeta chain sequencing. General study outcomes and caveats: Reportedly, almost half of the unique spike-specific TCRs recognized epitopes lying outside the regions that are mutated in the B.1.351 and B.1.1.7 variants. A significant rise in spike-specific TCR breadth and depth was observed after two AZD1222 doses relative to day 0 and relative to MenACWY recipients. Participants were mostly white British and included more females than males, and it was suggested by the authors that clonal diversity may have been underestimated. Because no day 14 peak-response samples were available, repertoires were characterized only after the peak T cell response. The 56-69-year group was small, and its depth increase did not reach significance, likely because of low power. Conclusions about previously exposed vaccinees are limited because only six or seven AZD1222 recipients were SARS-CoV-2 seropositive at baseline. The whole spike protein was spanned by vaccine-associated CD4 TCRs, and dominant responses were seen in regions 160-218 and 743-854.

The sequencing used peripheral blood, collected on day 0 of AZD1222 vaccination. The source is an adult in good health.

Read as DNA, the sequence is TGTGCCAGCAGTTCTGACGACGGTAGGAGTATCCGGCATTTT. Its protein product is CASSSDDGRSIRHF. This chain joins TRBV28 to TRBJ1-5, with no D gene named confidently. The germline V gene encodes CDR1 MDHEN and CDR2 SYDVKM. V is reduced by 4 bases and J by 15 bases, leaving a spacing of 22 bases between them. The CDR3 goes from the cysteine to the phenylalanine over 14 residues. Left in the record is the CDR3 DNA by itself, 42 bases read in frame from the first base.